The clone carrying this TCR beta chain has a handful of counts. Only in-frame clones appear in the TCRdb table, and some are missing; sequencing was by immunoSEQ multiplex PCR. Of about 110,000 clones detected, 82% appear once; the ten largest clones hold 6% to 8%. CDR1 and CDR2 (germline): SGHDT, YYEEEE. V lost 1 base and J lost 10, with 9 bases in between. This CDR3 has 12 amino acids. This entry is derived from a study of control samples from healthy donors and cancer patients. Material for sequencing was blood. The chain has TRBV5-6 and TRBJ2-1; D ambiguous. This TCR was sampled from a man between 18 and 29 years old in good health. CDR3 DNA sequence: TGTGCCAGCAGCTTGACGCCAGCCGAGCAGTTCTTC. Amino acids: CASSLTPAEQFF.